The 24 T cell receptor beta chains reported below all come from one sample, sequenced in a study of blood T cell repertoires in COVID-19. The data were produced by immunoSEQ multiplex PCR, yet TCRdb's version contains in-frame clones alone and is incomplete. The sample carries fewer than 350,000 clones, around 85% recorded once. Sequenced: peripheral blood. These receptors were taken from a woman aged 25-40 years with COVID-19, enrolled during active disease.

This chain connects TRBV7-8 to TRBJ2-5, with TRBD1 matching 7 bases. The germline CDR1 and CDR2 sequences are SGHVS and FQNEAQ. CDR3 length equals 14 residues. Trimming took 5 bases from V and 1 from J; bases not matched to a gene: 4. CDR3 DNA sequence: TGTGCCAGCAGCCAGAGGGGGCGCCAAGAGACCCAGTACTTC. Its translation is CASSQRGRQETQYF.

The CDR3 DNA is TGCGCCAGCAGCCAAGCCTTTAGGTCGGGCGAGCAGTACTTC. Translating it yields CASSQAFRSGEQYF. This chain joins TRBV4-1 and TRBJ2-7, with D unresolved. Germline V lookup: CDR1 MGHRA, CDR2 YSYEKL. The CDR3 is made up of 14 amino acids. V shed 1 base and J shed 6 bases, with 13 bases lying between them.

This chain links TRBV28 with TRBJ2-5; 8 bases line up with TRBD1. The CDR3 runs to 14 residues. Germline CDR1 and CDR2: MDHEN and SYDVKM. Trimming cost V 7 bases and J 4 bases; bases outside gene matches: 8. The CDR3 region has the DNA TGTGCCAGCAAGGTCGGACAGGGTGGAGAGACCCAGTACTTC. This encodes CASKVGQGGETQYF.

This chain links TRBV5-1 with TRBJ1-2; D is unresolved. The CDR3 length is 11 residues. Trimming took off 7 bases at V and 5 bases at J, with 9 bases between the two ends. Germline values: CDR1 SGHRS, CDR2 YFSETQ. CDR3 bases: TGCGCCAGCGCGGGCCTTTATGGCTACACCTTC. Its translation is CASAGLYGYTF. Combining the CDR3 with reference TRBV5-1 and TRBJ1-2 gives the whole variable domain KAGVTQTPRYLIKTRGQQVTLSCSPISGHRSVSWYQQTPGQGLQFLFEYFSETQRNKGNFPGRFSGRQFSNSRSEMNVSTLELGDSALYLCASAGLYGYTFGSGTRLTVV.

The rearrangement joins TRBV10-3 to TRBJ2-7, with D possibly TRBD2 on 6 matching bases. Germline CDR1 is ENHRY and CDR2 is SYGVKD. The V and J ends lost 2 bases and 3 bases respectively, with 17 bases between them. This CDR3 contains 16 residues. This chain's CDR3 is CAISEPQPGTLYEQYF. The CDR3 DNA sequence: TGTGCCATCAGTGAGCCCCAGCCAGGGACTCTCTACGAGCAGTACTTC.

This chain connects TRBV18 to TRBJ1-1; 7 bases map to TRBD1. Germline V lookup: CDR1 KGHSH, CDR2 LQKENI. Trimming cost V 0 bases and J 1 base; bases outside gene matches: 2. The CDR3 length is 15 residues. CDR3 sequence: CASSPPEGANTEAFF. CDR3 sequence (DNA): TGTGCCAGCTCACCACCGGAGGGGGCGAACACTGAAGCTTTCTTT.

This chain connects TRBV6-5 to TRBJ1-2, with a tentative D call TRBD1 (6 bases). The CDR3 loop spans 16 amino acids. Germline CDR1 and CDR2: MNHEY and SVGAGI. V dropped 2 bases and J dropped 2 bases, with 15 bases sitting between them. The CDR3 DNA follows: TGTGCCAGCAGTTACGTGGACGGACAGAAAAACTATGGCTACACCTTC. It specifies CASSYVDGQKNYGYTF.

A single count supports this clone. The chain joins TRBV9 to TRBJ2-2; 13 bases fit TRBD2. Germline trimming cut 3 bases from V and 1 base from J; bases unmatched to any gene: 9. CDR3 length: 19 amino acids. The germline CDR1 and CDR2 sequences are SGDLS and YYNGEE. In nucleotides, the CDR3 is TGTGCCAGCAGCGCTGGGACTAGCGGGGCATCCCGGAACACCGGGGAGCTGTTTTTT. Translation gives CASSAGTSGASRNTGELFF.

The chain has TRBV7-9 and TRBJ2-7; TRBD2 is a possible D gene (6 bases). Germline CDR1 reads SEHNR; CDR2 reads FQNEAQ (reference sequence). The CDR3 extends over 14 amino acids. V shed 4 bases and J shed 2 bases, with 12 bases lying between them. This CDR3 is CASSSGLITYEQYF. In nucleotides, the CDR3 is TGTGCCAGCAGCTCGGGACTCATTACCTACGAGCAGTACTTC. The complete variable domain, with remaining parts taken from reference TRBV7-9 and TRBJ2-7, reads DTGVSQNPRHKITKRGQNVTFRCDPISEHNRLYWYRQTLGQGPEFLTYFQNEAQLEKSRLLSDRFSAERPKGSFSTLEIQRTEQGDSAMYLCASSSGLITYEQYFGPGTRLTVT.

This clone was recorded at least ten times. The chain recombines TRBV2 with TRBJ1-3, with 9 nucleotides matching TRBD1. After removal of 4 bases from V and 2 bases from J, the junction contained 3 bases not matched to a gene. CDR3 length equals 15 residues. The V gene's germline CDR1 is SNHLY and CDR2 FYNNEI. Here the CDR3 reads CASSGTGAPGNTIYF. As DNA, the CDR3 is TGTGCCAGCAGTGGGACAGGGGCTCCTGGAAACACCATATATTTT.

This clone was recorded a few times. The chain combines TRBV14 with TRBJ1-6, with TRBD1 matching 8 bases. Looked up from germline, CDR1 is SGHDN and CDR2 is FVKESK. The CDR3 has 14 amino acids. V lost 5 bases to trimming and J lost 7 bases; unmatched junction nucleotides: 4. The CDR3 DNA reads as TGTGCCAGCAGCACAGGGGGACCGAATTCACCCCTCCACTTT. It yields the protein CASSTGGPNSPLHF.

This clone was seen only a few times. The V gene is TRBV12-5, the J gene TRBJ2-3, with TRBD2 identical over 10 bases. This CDR3 comprises 15 residues. Germline assignment: CDR1 LGHNT and CDR2 FRNRAP. Unmatched junction bases numbered 8, after V lost 6 bases and J lost 5 bases. The CDR3 region is CASGPASGGIDTQYF. Here the CDR3 DNA reads TGTGCTAGTGGACCCGCTAGCGGGGGTATAGATACGCAGTATTTT. The full variable domain, completed using reference TRBV12-5 and TRBJ2-3, is DARVTQTPRHKVTEMGQEVTMRCQPILGHNTVFWYRQTMMQGLELLAYFRNRAPLDDSGMPKDRFSAEMPDATLATLKIQPSEPRDSAVYFCASGPASGGIDTQYFGPGTRLTVL.

The rearrangement uses TRBV20-1 and TRBJ2-1, with unresolved D. Germline CDR1 reads DFQATT; CDR2 reads SNEGSKA (reference sequence). The CDR3 has 11 residues. The V and J ends lost 6 bases and 8 bases respectively, with 11 bases between them. The CDR3 DNA sequence: TGCAGTGCAAGCCTTTTTGATGAGCAGTTCTTC. Translating gives CSASLFDEQFF.

The chain joins TRBV15 to TRBJ2-1; TRBD2 is a possible D gene (6 bases). CDR1 is LNHNV, CDR2 YYDKDF, per germline (reference sequence). The ends were cut back, 1 base at V and 7 bases at J, with 17 bases in the middle. This CDR3 comprises 16 residues. CDR3 nucleotides: TGTGCCACCAGCAGAGGGGGGGAAGGTCGGGAGAATGAGCAGTTCTTC. This sequence encodes CATSRGGEGRENEQFF.

The rearrangement uses TRBV28 and TRBJ2-7; D gene unclear. The CDR3 spans 13 residues. CDR1 is MDHEN, CDR2 SYDVKM, per germline. V was cut by 5 bases and J by 2 bases, with 10 bases left in between. The CDR3 region is CASSELRPYEQYF. CDR3 bases: TGTGCCAGCAGTGAACTCCGTCCCTACGAGCAGTACTTC.

This chain uses TRBV10-3 with TRBJ1-2, with 9 bases matching TRBD1. CDR3 length: 17 amino acids. Per the germline V gene, CDR1 is ENHRY and CDR2 is SYGVKD. With 1 base clipped from V and 0 bases from J, the junction kept 6 bases outside the gene matches. CDR3 residues: CAISELGTGSPNYGYTF. The CDR3, as DNA: TGTGCCATCAGTGAGTTGGGGACAGGGAGCCCTAACTATGGCTACACCTTC.

The genes are TRBV5-1 and TRBJ2-1; D remains unclear. The germline V and J ends were trimmed by 4 bases and 0 bases, with 8 bases remaining between them. The germline gives CDR1 SGHRS, CDR2 YFSETQ. CDR3 length: 14 residues. CDR3 coding DNA: TGCGCCAGCAGCCACCCGAGCTCCTACAATGAGCAGTTCTTC. Encoded protein: CASSHPSSYNEQFF.

In nucleotides, the CDR3 is TGTGCCAGCCGCGGAGGGGCCGACTACAATGAGCAGTTCTTC. It yields the protein CASRGGADYNEQFF. The V call is TRBV27, the J call TRBJ2-1, with D possibly TRBD2 on 6 matching bases. The CDR3 spans 14 residues. Germline values: CDR1 MNHEY, CDR2 SMNVEV (reference sequence). The V end lost 8 bases, the J end lost 3 bases, and 14 bases lay between the germline ends.

The chain links TRBV4-1 to TRBJ1-5; D unresolved. The CDR3 is 14 residues long. Germline CDR1 reads MGHRA; CDR2 reads YSYEKL. Trimming stripped 2 bases from V and 6 bases from J, with 11 bases between. In DNA, the CDR3 is TGCGCCAGCAGCCAACCGCCGGCGGGTCAGCCCCAGCATTTT. Translated, it gives CASSQPPAGQPQHF.

V and J are TRBV2 and TRBJ2-3; unclear D gene. CDR3 length: 14 amino acids. V was pared by 7 bases and J by 2 bases, with 13 bases between. Germline loops: CDR1 SNHLY, CDR2 FYNNEI. CDR3 in DNA: TGTGCCAGCATAATGCAGGTCCTCACAGATACGCAGTATTTT. Translation gives CASIMQVLTDTQYF.

The genes are TRBV19 and TRBJ1-2; 11 positions match TRBD1. CDR3 length: 15 amino acids. After removal of 3 bases from V and 4 bases from J, the junction contained 4 bases not matched to a gene. Germline V lookup: CDR1 LNHDA, CDR2 SQIVND (reference sequence). CDR3 DNA sequence: TGTGCCAGTAGTATGGGGACAGGGGGAAGCTATGGCTACACCTTC. Protein product: CASSMGTGGSYGYTF. Combining the CDR3 with reference TRBV19 and TRBJ1-2 gives the whole variable domain DGGITQSPKYLFRKEGQNVTLSCEQNLNHDAMYWYRQDPGQGLRLIYYSQIVNDFQKGDIAEGYSVSREKKESFPLTVTSAQKNPTAFYLCASSMGTGGSYGYTFGSGTRLTVV.

The CDR3 protein is CASSQEARGHQDGELFF. CDR3 bases: TGTGCCAGCAGCCAAGAGGCCAGGGGCCACCAAGACGGGGAGCTGTTTTTT. The chain links TRBV4-2 to TRBJ2-2; tentatively, D is TRBD1 (6 bases). V was shortened by 0 bases and J by 7 bases, with 18 bases between the two germline ends. Looked up from germline, CDR1 is LGHNA and CDR2 is YNFKEQ. The CDR3 contains 17 residues.

This chain uses TRBV27 with TRBJ2-1, with 8 bases lining up with TRBD2. The junction had 4 bases not matched to a gene; V was cut back by 2 bases and J by 4 bases. Germline values: CDR1 MNHEY, CDR2 SMNVEV (reference sequence). This CDR3 has 15 amino acids. The CDR3 here is CASSLSGGRYNEQFF. The CDR3 nucleotides are TGTGCCAGCAGTTTAAGCGGGGGCCGGTACAATGAGCAGTTCTTC.

The DNA for the CDR3 is TGCGCCAGCATTACAGAAGGCGAGCAGTACTTC. This codes for CASITEGEQYF. This sequence joins TRBV10-2 and TRBJ2-7, with no clear D. CDR1 and CDR2 (germline): WSHSY, SAAADI. Trimming stripped 7 bases from V and 6 bases from J, with 10 bases between. This CDR3 contains 11 residues.